The T cell receptor (beta chain) under discussion was sequenced for a study of blood T cell repertoires in COVID-19. Study overall: The United States, Italy and Spain supplied acute and convalescent COVID-19 samples.

Study processing details: Counts of nucleated cells, estimated from reference gene primer amplification, were obtained. Here immunoSEQ multiplex PCR was the method, and the copy in TCRdb shows in-frame clones only, minus some. The V and J calls and clone size were taken over from that table, and D and trimming were inferred from the DNA. The sample consists of fewer than 75,000 clones, roughly four fifths of them appearing once. Germline lookup yields CDR1 SEHNR and CDR2 FQNEAQ (reference sequence). CDR3 length: 15 amino acids. Trimming left V 3 bases short and J 0 bases short, with 11 bases between.

The chain uses TRBV7-9 and TRBJ1-1, with unresolved D. The receptor's source is a human donor in a cohort sampled during active COVID-19. Sequencing was done on a sample of peripheral blood. The CDR3 DNA is TGTGCCAGCAGCTTTTACCGAGGAATGAACACTGAAGCTTTCTTT. Its protein product is CASSFYRGMNTEAFF.